What follows are 27 T cell receptor beta chains derived from one specimen sequenced in a study of CD8+ T cells in alopecia areata. Extraction of RNA preceded its reverse transcription into cDNA, which served as the sequencing template. Sequencing used immunoSEQ multiplex PCR; TCRdb keeps in-frame clones, though not all of them. The data show around 150,000 clones, less than 75% seen once. The material sequenced was CD8+ T cells sorted from blood. These receptor sequences come from a human donor in good health.

The chain carries TRBV30 and TRBJ2-5; D possibly uses TRBD1 or TRBD2 (6 bases each). Trimming stripped 1 base from V and 1 base from J, with 10 bases between. This CDR3 spans 14 amino acids. Germline loops: CDR1 GTSNPN, CDR2 SVGIG (reference sequence). In DNA, the CDR3 is TGTGCCTGGAGTGCACAGGGACTCCAAGAGACCCAGTACTTC. Its protein is CAWSAQGLQETQYF. The full variable domain, in which reference TRBV30 and TRBJ2-5 provide the parts outside the CDR3, is SQTIHQWPATLVQPVGSPLSLECTVEGTSNPNLYWYRQAAGRGLQLLFYSVGIGQISSEVPQNLSASRPQDRQFILSSKKLLLSDSGFYLCAWSAQGLQETQYFGPGTRLLVL.

The rearrangement links TRBV27 to TRBJ2-7; D is undetermined. Deletions cut 0 bases from V and 2 bases from J, with 5 bases between. Germline V CDR1 and CDR2: MNHEY, SMNVEV (reference sequence). The CDR3 is made up of 13 amino acids. The CDR3 here is CASSLSKAYEQYF. As DNA, the CDR3 is TGTGCCAGCAGTTTATCTAAGGCCTACGAGCAGTACTTC.

The chain combines TRBV7-9 with TRBJ1-1, with no clear D. Germline lookup yields CDR1 SEHNR and CDR2 FQNEAQ (reference sequence). The CDR3 consists of 11 residues. Deletions cut 5 bases from V and 6 bases from J, with 7 bases between. This CDR3 reads CASSGGAEAFF. CDR3 DNA: TGTGCCAGCAGCGGAGGAGCTGAAGCTTTCTTT.

The table lists this clone with a few counts. The rearrangement uses TRBV29-1 and TRBJ2-1; 9 bases agree with TRBD2. V was clipped by 3 bases and J by 4 bases; unmatched bases: 10. There are 16 residues in the CDR3. Looked up from germline, CDR1 is SQVTM and CDR2 is ANQGSEA. This chain's CDR3 is CSVDGSGSYRYNEQFF. CDR3 coding DNA: TGCAGCGTTGATGGTAGCGGGAGCTATCGGTACAATGAGCAGTTCTTC.

Concerning this clone itself: The same CDR3 also results from other DNA sequences found in this sample. The chain couples TRBV29-1 to TRBJ1-2; D may be TRBD1 (6 bases). The V gene lost 1 base and the J gene lost 7 bases, with 7 bases spanning the gap. The germline V gene encodes CDR1 SQVTM and CDR2 ANQGSEA. The CDR3 is 11 amino acids. The CDR3 sequence: CSVEGRGGYTF. The CDR3 DNA reads TGCAGCGTTGAAGGCAGGGGTGGCTACACCTTC.

The gene calls are TRBV2 and TRBJ1-1; D is perhaps TRBD1 (5 bases). The CDR3 contains 14 residues. Trimming took off 11 bases at V and 0 bases at J, with 16 bases between the two ends. The germline CDR1 and CDR2 sequences are SNHLY and FYNNEI. The CDR3 is CARGGVAMNTEAFF. The CDR3 nucleotides read TGTGCCCGTGGGGGGGTCGCTATGAACACTGAAGCTTTCTTT.

Regarding this clone: This same CDR3 is encoded by further DNA sequences in the sample. J is TRBJ2-7 and V is TRBV5-1; 8 bases align to TRBD2. CDR3 size: 14 residues. Germline V CDR1 and CDR2: SGHRS, YFSETQ. The junction had 1 base not matched to a gene; V was cut back by 2 bases and J by 0 bases. This CDR3 is CASSFTSGSYEQYF. The CDR3 nucleotides are TGCGCCAGCAGCTTTACTAGCGGCTCCTACGAGCAGTACTTC. Together with reference TRBV5-1 and TRBJ2-7, the CDR3 gives the full variable domain: KAGVTQTPRYLIKTRGQQVTLSCSPISGHRSVSWYQQTPGQGLQFLFEYFSETQRNKGNFPGRFSGRQFSNSRSEMNVSTLELGDSALYLCASSFTSGSYEQYFGPGTRLTVT.

The CDR3 sequence: CASSFFQGGSYEQYF. For the CDR3, the DNA is TGTGCCAGCAGTTTCTTTCAGGGCGGCTCCTACGAGCAGTACTTC. The chain recombines TRBV27 with TRBJ2-7; a possible D gene is TRBD1 (5 bases). Germline V gives CDR1 MNHEY, CDR2 SMNVEV (reference sequence). The CDR3 length is 15 residues. V was cut by 3 bases and J by 0 bases, with 12 bases left in between.

This clone was seen more than once but under ten times. Other DNA sequences in this specimen translate into the identical CDR3. The rearrangement joins TRBV2 to TRBJ1-1, with no clear D. Germline-derived CDR1 and CDR2 are SNHLY and FYNNEI. The CDR3 extends over 10 amino acids. Between the trimmed V and J ends, which lost 8 bases and 6 bases, there was a span of 7 bases. The CDR3 region has the DNA TGTGCCAGCCGTGGGGCTGAAGCTTTCTTT. Its protein is CASRGAEAFF. The full variable domain, rest sourced from reference TRBV2 and TRBJ1-1, is EPEVTQTPSHQVTQMGQEVILRCVPISNHLYFYWYRQILGQKVEFLVSFYNNEISEKSEIFDDQFSVERPDGSNFTLKIRSTKLEDSAMYFCASRGAEAFFGQGTRLTVV.

This chain uses TRBV27 with TRBJ2-3; TRBD2 agrees at 9 bases. Germline V gene sequence: CDR1 MNHEY, CDR2 SMNVEV (reference sequence). The CDR3 is 16 amino acids. The V segment lost 6 bases and the J segment 3 bases; nucleotides outside the gene matches: 10. CDR3 sequence reads: CASRPLSGSVTDTQYF. The CDR3 DNA is TGTGCCAGCAGGCCTCTTAGCGGGAGCGTTACAGATACGCAGTATTTT.

The V and J genes are TRBV2 and TRBJ2-1; 7 positions agree with TRBD2. Germline-derived CDR1 and CDR2 are SNHLY and FYNNEI. The CDR3 spans 12 residues. Unmatched junction bases numbered 2, after V lost 8 bases and J lost 4 bases. The CDR3 sequence: CASRLAYNEQFF. The CDR3 DNA is TGTGCCAGCCGACTAGCTTACAATGAGCAGTTCTTC.

The chain links TRBV6-6 to TRBJ2-3, with 12 positions matching TRBD1. Germline-derived CDR1 and CDR2 are MNHNY and SVGAGI (reference sequence). Trimming cost V 9 bases and J 4 bases; bases outside gene matches: 8. This CDR3 comprises 15 residues. The chain's CDR3 is CASTPGQGAPDTQYF. The CDR3 nucleotides read TGTGCCAGTACACCGGGACAGGGGGCCCCAGATACGCAGTATTTT.

V usage is TRBV9 and J usage is TRBJ2-7; the D is unclear. Germline V gene lookup returns CDR1 SGDLS and CDR2 YYNGEE. The V and J ends lost 0 bases and 3 bases respectively, with 13 bases between them. The CDR3 length is 15 residues. CDR3 amino acids: CASSVDEAFVYEQYF. DNA of the CDR3: TGTGCCAGCAGCGTAGATGAGGCTTTTGTCTACGAGCAGTACTTC.

This clone showed up just once. The rearrangement links TRBV28 to TRBJ1-2, with 8 bases aligning to TRBD1. Germline V CDR1 and CDR2: MDHEN, SYDVKM. Trimming took 6 bases from V and 4 from J; bases not matched to a gene: 7. CDR3 length equals 14 residues. CDR3 protein: CASRTTGEGYGYTF. In DNA form, the CDR3 reads TGTGCCAGCAGAACGACAGGGGAGGGCTATGGCTACACCTTC.

The chain carries TRBV7-9 and TRBJ2-5; possible D gene TRBD1, 5 bases. Trimming removed 5 bases at V and 0 bases at J, with 16 bases between. This CDR3 is 16 amino acids long. CDR1 is SEHNR and CDR2 is FQNEAQ in the germline V gene (reference sequence). CDR3 in amino acids: CASSPRQIQYQETQYF. The CDR3 DNA sequence: TGTGCCAGCAGCCCCCGACAGATCCAGTACCAAGAGACCCAGTACTTC.

The chain combines TRBV29-1 with TRBJ2-2; 10 bases are shared with TRBD1. There are 16 residues in the CDR3. J was trimmed by 6 bases and V by 1 base; bases with no gene match: 8. Per the germline V gene, CDR1 is SQVTM and CDR2 is ANQGSEA. The DNA for the CDR3 is TGCAGCGTTGAAGCCCCGGGACAGGGGTTGGCCGGGGAGCTGTTTTTT. Its translation is CSVEAPGQGLAGELFF.

The chain has TRBV4-1 and TRBJ2-1; the D gene could be TRBD1 or TRBD2 (5 bases each). This CDR3 is built from 14 residues. The ends were cut back, 5 bases at V and 5 bases at J, with 13 bases in the middle. The germline gives CDR1 MGHRA, CDR2 YSYEKL. CDR3 bases: TGCGCCAGCAGCATCACTGGGACCAACAATGAGCAGTTCTTC. Its protein is CASSITGTNNEQFF.

The chain employs TRBV19 and TRBJ1-5; possible D gene TRBD1, 6 bases. Germline assignment: CDR1 LNHDA and CDR2 SQIVND (reference sequence). V dropped 7 bases and J dropped 7 bases, with 20 bases sitting between them. This CDR3 comprises 15 residues. In DNA form, the CDR3 reads TGTGCCAGTACCATGGGTCCCGGGGGCGGACAGCCCCAGCATTTT. It codes for CASTMGPGGGQPQHF.

The count of this clone is one. The chain is built from TRBV27 and TRBJ2-1; D call uncertain. The CDR3 covers 11 residues. Per germline, CDR1 MNHEY and CDR2 SMNVEV (reference sequence). The V gene lost 2 bases and the J gene lost 10 bases, with 6 bases spanning the gap. CDR3 sequence (DNA): TGTGCCAGCAGTTTAGGGTTGGAGCAGTTCTTC. Amino acid sequence: CASSLGLEQFF.

This chain joins TRBV29-1 and TRBJ1-1; the D gene is possibly TRBD1 (5 bases). V lost 4 bases and J lost 0, with 18 bases in between. The CDR3 has 16 amino acids. Germline V gene lookup returns CDR1 SQVTM and CDR2 ANQGSEA. The DNA of the CDR3 is TGCAGCGTTGGCATGGCAGGGTCGCCTGTGAACACTGAAGCTTTCTTT. Translation gives CSVGMAGSPVNTEAFF.

This chain links TRBV29-1 with TRBJ2-1; tentative D call: TRBD1 (6 bases). The length of the CDR3 is 14 residues. Germline V gene sequence: CDR1 SQVTM, CDR2 ANQGSEA. V lost 4 bases, J lost 9 bases, and 19 bases lay in between. DNA for the CDR3: TGCAGCGTTGGACCCACTTGGCAGGGGAGTGAGCAGTTCTTC. As protein: CSVGPTWQGSEQFF.

CDR3 sequence (DNA): TGTGCCTGGTCCGACGTTAGCAATCAGCCCCAGCATTTT. The encoded protein is CAWSDVSNQPQHF. The rearrangement joins TRBV30 to TRBJ1-5; D is undetermined. The V gene's germline CDR1 is GTSNPN and CDR2 SVGIG (reference sequence). CDR3 length: 13 residues. Between the trimmed V and J ends, which lost 5 bases and 0 bases, there was a span of 8 bases.

V is TRBV7-9 and J is TRBJ1-4; unclear D gene. The V end lost 7 bases, the J end lost 0 bases, and 9 bases lay between the germline ends. Germline V gives CDR1 SEHNR, CDR2 FQNEAQ (reference sequence). This CDR3 is built from 14 residues. CDR3 sequence reads: CASKLGATNEKLFF. CDR3 in DNA: TGTGCCAGCAAATTGGGAGCAACTAATGAAAAACTGTTTTTT.

V and J are TRBV5-4 and TRBJ2-3, with TRBD2 identical over 9 bases. The V segment lost 0 bases and the J segment 1 base; nucleotides outside the gene matches: 15. The CDR3 is 20 residues long. The germline V gene has CDR1 SGHNT and CDR2 YYREEE (reference sequence). The CDR3 sequence: CASSLAAGLAGVIGTDTQYF. The CDR3 DNA follows: TGTGCCAGCAGCTTGGCCGCGGGGTTAGCGGGAGTAATCGGCACAGATACGCAGTATTTT. Full variable domain (remainder filled in from reference TRBV5-4 and TRBJ2-3): ETGVTQSPTHLIKTRGQQVTLRCSSQSGHNTVSWYQQALGQGPQFIFQYYREEENGRGNFPPRFSGLQFPNYSSELNVNALELDDSALYLCASSLAAGLAGVIGTDTQYFGPGTRLTVL.

The chain joins TRBV30 to TRBJ1-1; D remains unclear. Germline V gives CDR1 GTSNPN, CDR2 SVGIG (reference sequence). This CDR3 spans 11 amino acids. V lost 4 bases and J lost 6, with 9 bases in between. The CDR3 region is CAWNEGAEAFF. The CDR3 nucleotides read TGTGCCTGGAATGAGGGAGCTGAAGCTTTCTTT. The full variable domain, completed using reference TRBV30 and TRBJ1-1, is SQTIHQWPATLVQPVGSPLSLECTVEGTSNPNLYWYRQAAGRGLQLLFYSVGIGQISSEVPQNLSASRPQDRQFILSSKKLLLSDSGFYLCAWNEGAEAFFGQGTRLTVV.

The chain couples TRBV9 to TRBJ2-1, with TRBD1 as a possible D gene (7 bases). V was pared by 0 bases and J by 7 bases, with 11 bases between. CDR3 length: 14 amino acids. Germline V gives CDR1 SGDLS, CDR2 YYNGEE. DNA for the CDR3: TGTGCCAGCAGCGTAGCTCAGGGGGGAAATGAGCAGTTCTTC. It codes for CASSVAQGGNEQFF.

The J gene is TRBJ1-1, the V gene TRBV27; unclear D gene. The germline V and J ends were trimmed by 1 base and 4 bases, with 7 bases remaining between them. Germline values: CDR1 MNHEY, CDR2 SMNVEV (reference sequence). The CDR3 runs to 13 residues. CDR3 protein: CASSLWAATEAFF. The CDR3 bases are TGTGCCAGCAGTTTATGGGCGGCCACTGAAGCTTTCTTT.